Listed here are 24 T cell receptor beta chains from one sample, sequenced in a study of blood T cell repertoires in COVID-19 (TCRdb year 2020). The library was prepared using the immunoSEQ multiplex PCR assay. TCRdb re-hosts the immuneACCESS table, in-frame sequences only. Its copies lack some clones; in the studies checked, an unresolved V gene accounts for under half of them, and the cause for the rest is not known. Here the sample has 400,000 or so clones; 88% occur a single time. 2% to 2.5% of the sample is held by the ten biggest clonotypes. The material sequenced was PBMCs or T cells enriched from blood (not recorded which). These receptor sequences come from a woman aged 40-49 years with acute COVID-19.

The rearrangement joins TRBV19 to TRBJ1-6, with 8 bases aligning to TRBD1. CDR3 size: 16 residues. The V gene's germline CDR1 is LNHDA and CDR2 SQIVND (reference sequence). Trimming at V came to 5 bases and at J to 7 bases, leaving 10 bases not matched to a gene. The CDR3 region is CASSGNQGARNSPLHF. CDR3 coding DNA: TGTGCCAGTAGTGGAAACCAGGGGGCGCGCAATTCACCCCTCCACTTT.

The V and J genes are TRBV2 and TRBJ1-4, with 7 bases that match TRBD1. Germline V gene data show CDR1 as SNHLY and CDR2 as FYNNEI. This CDR3 is 13 amino acids long. The J segment lost 6 bases and the V segment lost 5 bases, leaving 3 bases of the junction unmatched. CDR3 DNA: TGTGCCAGCAGTCAGGGGACAGATGAAAAACTGTTTTTT. Translation gives CASSQGTDEKLFF. Full variable domain (rest looked up from reference TRBV2 and TRBJ1-4): EPEVTQTPSHQVTQMGQEVILRCVPISNHLYFYWYRQILGQKVEFLVSFYNNEISEKSEIFDDQFSVERPDGSNFTLKIRSTKLEDSAMYFCASSQGTDEKLFFGSGTQLSVL.

The chain couples TRBV19 to TRBJ2-1, with 7 bases matching TRBD2. This CDR3 region has 16 residues. CDR1 LNHDA and CDR2 SQIVND come from the germline V gene (reference sequence). With 2 bases clipped from V and 5 bases from J, the junction kept 9 bases outside the gene matches. This CDR3 is CASSIRPQRGDNEQFF. The CDR3 DNA sequence: TGTGCCAGTAGTATACGGCCCCAGCGGGGAGACAATGAGCAGTTCTTC.

The chain carries TRBV11-2 and TRBJ2-3, with D maybe TRBD1 (5 bases). Trimming pared 6 bases from V and 3 bases from J, leaving 25 bases between. CDR3 length: 18 amino acids. Per the germline V gene, CDR1 is SGHAT and CDR2 is FQNNGV. The CDR3 reads CASSYPPQVLFHTDTQYF. The DNA for the CDR3 is TGTGCCAGCAGTTACCCGCCACAGGTACTCTTTCATACAGATACGCAGTATTTT.

The chain joins TRBV15 to TRBJ1-1; D call uncertain. CDR1 is LNHNV, CDR2 YYDKDF, per germline (reference sequence). Trimming left V 0 bases short and J 2 bases short, with 10 bases between. CDR3 length equals 15 residues. CDR3 in amino acids: CATSRDRVTNTEAFF. The CDR3 DNA reads TGTGCCACCAGCAGAGATCGGGTAACCAACACTGAAGCTTTCTTT.

This clone was counted once. The rearrangement uses TRBV19 and TRBJ1-4; D is unclear. The CDR3 runs 12 residues. Germline lookup yields CDR1 LNHDA and CDR2 SQIVND (reference sequence). The ends were cut back, 2 bases at V and 8 bases at J, with 6 bases in the middle. The CDR3 DNA is TGTGCCAGTAGTATAATGAGGGAAAAACTGTTTTTT. Protein: CASSIMREKLFF.

V and J are TRBV19 and TRBJ2-7, with D possibly being TRBD2 (6 bases). CDR1 is LNHDA, CDR2 SQIVND, per germline (reference sequence). This CDR3 comprises 15 residues. V lost 6 bases, J lost 3 bases, and 18 bases lay in between. CDR3 sequence: CASSQAGGQFYEQYF. The CDR3 region has the DNA TGTGCCAGTAGCCAAGCGGGCGGTCAATTCTACGAGCAGTACTTC. The full variable domain, rest sourced from reference TRBV19 and TRBJ2-7, is DGGITQSPKYLFRKEGQNVTLSCEQNLNHDAMYWYRQDPGQGLRLIYYSQIVNDFQKGDIAEGYSVSREKKESFPLTVTSAQKNPTAFYLCASSQAGGQFYEQYFGPGTRLTVT.

This clone was found a few times. This sequence joins TRBV18 and TRBJ2-1; no reliable D call. The CDR3 consists of 13 residues. In germline, CDR1 is KGHSH, CDR2 LQKENI. V lost 0 bases and J lost 7, with 7 bases in between. CDR3 sequence (DNA): TGTGCCAGCTCACCACCGTCGGAGAATGAGCAGTTCTTC. Translating it yields CASSPPSENEQFF.

The CDR3 nucleotides are TGTGCCAGCAGCGTAGCGTCAGGATATGATGGCTACACCTTC. Translating it yields CASSVASGYDGYTF. V usage is TRBV9 and J usage is TRBJ1-2, with D unclear. Germline CDR1 and CDR2: SGDLS and YYNGEE. The CDR3 has 14 residues. Trimming removed 0 bases from V and 6 bases from J, with 12 bases in between. The full variable domain, with the rest looked up from reference TRBV9 and TRBJ1-2, is DSGVTQTPKHLITATGQRVTLRCSPRSGDLSVYWYQQSLDQGLQFLIQYYNGEERAKGNILERFSAQQFPDLHSELNLSSLELGDSALYFCASSVASGYDGYTFGSGTRLTVV.

The chain links TRBV3-1 (or the pseudogene TRBV3-2) to TRBJ2-5; no clear D. Germline loops: CDR1 LGHDT, CDR2 YNNKEL (reference sequence). The CDR3 is made up of 15 amino acids. Trimming left V 2 bases short and J 2 bases short, with 12 bases between. CDR3 residues: CASSQIRQEQETQYF. The CDR3 DNA reads TGTGCCAGCAGCCAAATCAGGCAGGAACAAGAGACCCAGTACTTC.

The chain uses TRBV12-3 or TRBV12-4 and TRBJ2-1; D is ambiguous. Trimming pared 3 bases from V and 8 bases from J, leaving 5 bases between. The CDR3 runs to 11 residues. CDR3 protein: CASSFYYEQFF. The CDR3 DNA reads TGTGCCAGCAGTTTTTATTATGAGCAGTTCTTC.

The V call is TRBV7-2, the J call TRBJ1-2, with D uncertain. The CDR3 spans 12 residues. The germline gives CDR1 SGHTA, CDR2 FQGNSA. The V gene lost 2 bases and the J gene lost 6 bases, with 7 bases spanning the gap. CDR3 DNA sequence: TGTGCCAGCAGCTTATTCAGAAATGGCTACACCTTC. It encodes CASSLFRNGYTF.

This clone was counted a few times. The rearrangement joins TRBV7-9 to TRBJ2-1; 7 nucleotides agree with TRBD2. The CDR3 consists of 14 residues. CDR1 and CDR2 (germline): SEHNR, FQNEAQ (reference sequence). The V gene end was trimmed by 5 bases and the J gene end by 3 bases; junction bases not matched to a gene: 4. Written as DNA, the CDR3 is TGTGCCAGCAGCCTCGGACTAGACTACAATGAGCAGTTCTTC. Translated: CASSLGLDYNEQFF.

The CDR3 DNA is TGTGCCAGCTCACTATTACCGGGACAGAACAATGAGCAGTTCTTC. Residues: CASSLLPGQNNEQFF. The gene calls are TRBV18 and TRBJ2-1; 7 bases are shared with TRBD1. The CDR3 is made up of 15 amino acids. From germline, CDR1 is KGHSH and CDR2 LQKENI. V lost 4 bases and J lost 5; bases outside the gene matches: 8.

This clone was detected a few times. CDR3 in amino acids: CASSWGQGPNTEAFF. As DNA, the CDR3 is TGTGCCAGCTCCTGGGGACAGGGACCTAACACTGAAGCTTTCTTT. The chain couples TRBV18 to TRBJ1-1, with 9 bases fitting TRBD1. Germline CDR1 is KGHSH and CDR2 is LQKENI. The ends lost 6 bases at V and 2 bases at J; junction bases unmatched: 7. The CDR3 contains 15 residues.

This chain connects TRBV27 to TRBJ1-2; D remains unclear. Trimming removed 0 bases from V and 4 bases from J, with 12 bases in between. The CDR3 is 15 residues long. CDR1 and CDR2 (germline): MNHEY, SMNVEV (reference sequence). The CDR3 sequence is CASSLSAGSPYGYTF. The CDR3 DNA reads as TGTGCCAGCAGTTTATCGGCAGGTTCCCCCTATGGCTACACCTTC.

The V call is TRBV7-7, the J call TRBJ2-5, with 13 nucleotides matching TRBD2. This CDR3 spans 16 amino acids. CDR1 and CDR2 (germline): SSHAT, FNYEAQ (reference sequence). Trimming cost V 5 bases and J 3 bases; bases outside gene matches: 6. In nucleotides, the CDR3 is TGTGCCAGCAGCCCCCTCGGACTAGCGGGGGAAGAGACCCAGTACTTC. It yields the protein CASSPLGLAGEETQYF.

The chain couples TRBV7-9 to TRBJ1-3, with D possibly being TRBD1 (5 bases). V lost 5 bases to trimming and J lost 4 bases, with 18 bases between them. In germline, CDR1 is SEHNR, CDR2 FQNEAQ (reference sequence). The CDR3 contains 16 residues. This CDR3 reads CASSPGHSQTGNTIYF. The DNA of the CDR3 is TGTGCCAGCAGCCCCGGACACTCCCAAACGGGAAACACCATATATTTT.

The chain recombines TRBV18 with TRBJ1-6; D possibly corresponds to TRBD1 (5 bases). This CDR3 is 15 amino acids long. The germline V and J ends were trimmed by 1 base and 5 bases, with 9 bases remaining between them. From germline, CDR1 is KGHSH and CDR2 LQKENI. The CDR3 loop is CASSPLGQNNSPLHF. For the CDR3, the DNA is TGTGCCAGCTCACCACTTGGACAAAATAATTCACCCCTCCACTTT.

The CDR3 DNA sequence: TGTGCCAGCAGCTATACGACTAGCGGGGACTTCAGGGATGAGCAGTTCTTC. Translation: CASSYTTSGDFRDEQFF. V gene TRBV7-8 combines with J gene TRBJ2-1; 11 positions agree with TRBD2. J gave up 8 bases and V 4 bases, and 13 bases lay outside the gene matches. CDR1 SGHVS and CDR2 FQNEAQ come from the germline V gene. The CDR3 totals 17 residues.

The J gene is TRBJ2-2, the V gene TRBV27; TRBD1 matches 9 bases. This CDR3 has 14 amino acids. Losses at the gene ends were 5 bases for V and 7 bases for J; bases not matched to a gene: 5. Germline CDR1 is MNHEY and CDR2 is SMNVEV (reference sequence). CDR3 residues: CASSADRGDGELFF. DNA of the CDR3: TGTGCCAGCAGTGCCGACAGGGGGGACGGGGAGCTGTTTTTT.

The rearrangement links TRBV5-4 to TRBJ2-3; maybe TRBD2 (6 bases). The CDR3 has 15 amino acids. Germline V CDR1 and CDR2: SGHNT, YYREEE (reference sequence). Trimming removed 0 bases at V and 1 base at J, with 9 bases between. Written as DNA, the CDR3 is TGTGCCAGCAGCTTGGTAATAGCGGGCACAGATACGCAGTATTTT. Encoded protein: CASSLVIAGTDTQYF.

This chain links TRBV3-1 (or the pseudogene TRBV3-2) with TRBJ2-3; 8 positions match TRBD2. Losses at the gene ends were 0 bases for V and 3 bases for J; bases not matched to a gene: 8. CDR1 and CDR2 (germline): LGHDT, YNNKEL (reference sequence). The CDR3 loop spans 17 amino acids. The CDR3 protein is CASSQESAGGLTDTQYF. The CDR3 DNA reads as TGTGCCAGCAGCCAAGAGAGTGCGGGGGGCCTTACAGATACGCAGTATTTT.

V usage is TRBV30 and J usage is TRBJ1-6; D is unresolved. The CDR3 totals 14 residues. Trimming removed 0 bases from V and 4 bases from J, with 7 bases in between. The germline V gene encodes CDR1 GTSNPN and CDR2 SVGIG (reference sequence). CDR3 region: CAWSVPGYNSPLHF. The CDR3 DNA is TGTGCCTGGAGTGTACCCGGGTATAATTCACCCCTCCACTTT. Full variable domain (missing parts from reference TRBV30 and TRBJ1-6): SQTIHQWPATLVQPVGSPLSLECTVEGTSNPNLYWYRQAAGRGLQLLFYSVGIGQISSEVPQNLSASRPQDRQFILSSKKLLLSDSGFYLCAWSVPGYNSPLHFGNGTRLTVT.